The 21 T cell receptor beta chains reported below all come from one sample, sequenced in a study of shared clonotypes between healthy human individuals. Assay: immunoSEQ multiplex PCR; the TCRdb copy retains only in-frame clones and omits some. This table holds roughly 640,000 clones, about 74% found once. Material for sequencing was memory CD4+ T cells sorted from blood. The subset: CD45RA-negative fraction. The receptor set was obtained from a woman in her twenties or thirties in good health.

DNA of the CDR3: TGTGCCAGCAGTGAATGGGCAGCGGGAGCTTCCGAGCAGTACTTC. It is translated as CASSEWAAGASEQYF. The V gene is TRBV2, the J gene TRBJ2-7; 8 bases are a match to TRBD2. The CDR3 runs 15 residues. CDR1 is SNHLY and CDR2 is FYNNEI in the germline V gene. Losses at the gene ends were 2 bases for V and 6 bases for J; bases not matched to a gene: 9. Complete variable domain (other parts from reference TRBV2 and TRBJ2-7): EPEVTQTPSHQVTQMGQEVILRCVPISNHLYFYWYRQILGQKVEFLVSFYNNEISEKSEIFDDQFSVERPDGSNFTLKIRSTKLEDSAMYFCASSEWAAGASEQYFGPGTRLTVT.

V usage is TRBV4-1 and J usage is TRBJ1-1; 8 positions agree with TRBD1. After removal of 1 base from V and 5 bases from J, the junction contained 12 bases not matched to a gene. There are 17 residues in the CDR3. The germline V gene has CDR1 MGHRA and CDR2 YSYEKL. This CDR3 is CASSQGLVDRVRTEAFF. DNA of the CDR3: TGCGCCAGCAGCCAAGGTTTAGTGGACAGGGTTAGGACTGAAGCTTTCTTT.

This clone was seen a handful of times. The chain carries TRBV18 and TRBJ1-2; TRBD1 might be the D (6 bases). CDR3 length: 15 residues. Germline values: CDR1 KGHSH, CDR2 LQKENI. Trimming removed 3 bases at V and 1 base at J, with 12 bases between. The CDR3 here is CASSPVAGDNYGYTF. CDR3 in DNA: TGTGCCAGCTCACCCGTGGCAGGGGATAACTATGGCTACACCTTC.

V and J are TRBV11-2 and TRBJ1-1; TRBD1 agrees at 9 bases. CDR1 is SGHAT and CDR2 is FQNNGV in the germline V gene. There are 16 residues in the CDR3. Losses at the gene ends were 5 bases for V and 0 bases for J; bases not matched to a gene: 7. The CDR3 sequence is CASSPGTGRMNTEAFF. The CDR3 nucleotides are TGTGCCAGCAGCCCAGGGACAGGGAGGATGAACACTGAAGCTTTCTTT.

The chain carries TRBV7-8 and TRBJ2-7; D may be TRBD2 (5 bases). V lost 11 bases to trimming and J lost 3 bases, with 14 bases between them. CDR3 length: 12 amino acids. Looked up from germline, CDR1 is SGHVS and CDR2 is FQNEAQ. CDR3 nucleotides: TGTGCCTCGCGGGCTAGCTACTACGAGCAGTACTTC. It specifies CASRASYYEQYF.

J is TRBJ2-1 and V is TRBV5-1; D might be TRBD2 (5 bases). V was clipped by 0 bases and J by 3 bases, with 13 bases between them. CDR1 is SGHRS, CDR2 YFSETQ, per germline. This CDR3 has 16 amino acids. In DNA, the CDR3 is TGCGCCAGCAGCTTGGTTTCGGGATCGGGCTACAATGAGCAGTTCTTC. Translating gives CASSLVSGSGYNEQFF.

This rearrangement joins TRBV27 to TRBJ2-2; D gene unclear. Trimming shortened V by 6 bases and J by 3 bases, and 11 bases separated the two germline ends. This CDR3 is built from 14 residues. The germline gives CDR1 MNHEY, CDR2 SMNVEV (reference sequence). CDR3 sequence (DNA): TGTGCCAGCAGGCGGCTCCCCGACACCGGGGAGCTGTTTTTT. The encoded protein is CASRRLPDTGELFF.

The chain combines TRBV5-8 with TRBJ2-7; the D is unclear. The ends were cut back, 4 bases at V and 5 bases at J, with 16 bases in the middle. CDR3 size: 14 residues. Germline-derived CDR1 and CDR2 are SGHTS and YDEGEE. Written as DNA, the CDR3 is TGTGCCAGCAGCCTCGGAATGGTTTTCCACGAGCAGTACTTC. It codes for CASSLGMVFHEQYF.

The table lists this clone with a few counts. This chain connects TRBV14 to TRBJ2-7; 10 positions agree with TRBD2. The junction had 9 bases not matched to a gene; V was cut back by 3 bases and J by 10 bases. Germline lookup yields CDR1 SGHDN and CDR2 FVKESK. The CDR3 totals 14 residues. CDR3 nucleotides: TGTGCCAGCAGCCACACCCTAGCGGGAGAACGACAGTACTTC. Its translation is CASSHTLAGERQYF.

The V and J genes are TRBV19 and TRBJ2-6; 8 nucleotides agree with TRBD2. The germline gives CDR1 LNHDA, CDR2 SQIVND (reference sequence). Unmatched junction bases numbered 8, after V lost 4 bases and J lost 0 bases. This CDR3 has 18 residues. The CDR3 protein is CASSSRLALTSGANVLTF. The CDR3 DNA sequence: TGTGCCAGTAGTAGCCGACTAGCGCTAACCTCTGGGGCCAACGTCCTGACTTTC.

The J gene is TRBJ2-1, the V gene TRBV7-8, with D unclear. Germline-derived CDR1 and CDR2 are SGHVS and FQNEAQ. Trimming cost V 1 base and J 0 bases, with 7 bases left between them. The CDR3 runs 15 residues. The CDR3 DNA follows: TGTGCCAGCAGCTTAGATGGCGACTCCTACAATGAGCAGTTCTTC. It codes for CASSLDGDSYNEQFF.

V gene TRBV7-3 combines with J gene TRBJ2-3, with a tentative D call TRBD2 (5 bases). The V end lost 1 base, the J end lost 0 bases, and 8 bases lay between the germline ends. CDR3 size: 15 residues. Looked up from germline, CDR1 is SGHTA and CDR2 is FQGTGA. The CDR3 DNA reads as TGTGCCAGCAGCTTAAGTCGGGGTAGCACAGATACGCAGTATTTT. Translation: CASSLSRGSTDTQYF.

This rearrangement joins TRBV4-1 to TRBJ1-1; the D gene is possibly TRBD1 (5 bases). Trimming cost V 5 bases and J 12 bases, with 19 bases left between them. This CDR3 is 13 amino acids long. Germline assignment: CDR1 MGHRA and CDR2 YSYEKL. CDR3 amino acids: CASSAFGDARTFF. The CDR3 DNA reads TGCGCCAGCAGCGCCTTTGGGGACGCCCGAACTTTCTTT.

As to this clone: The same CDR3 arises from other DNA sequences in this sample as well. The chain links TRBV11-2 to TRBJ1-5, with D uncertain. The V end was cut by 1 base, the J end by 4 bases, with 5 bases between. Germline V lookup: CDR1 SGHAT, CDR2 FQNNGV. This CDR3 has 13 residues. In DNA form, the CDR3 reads TGTGCCAGCAGCTTAGGTTTGAATCAGCCCCAGCATTTT. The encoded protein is CASSLGLNQPQHF.

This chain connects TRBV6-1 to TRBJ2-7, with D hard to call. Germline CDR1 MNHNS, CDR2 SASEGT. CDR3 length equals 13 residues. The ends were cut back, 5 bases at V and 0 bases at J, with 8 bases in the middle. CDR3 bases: TGTGCCAGCAGTTCAACCCTCTCCTACGAGCAGTACTTC. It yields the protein CASSSTLSYEQYF.

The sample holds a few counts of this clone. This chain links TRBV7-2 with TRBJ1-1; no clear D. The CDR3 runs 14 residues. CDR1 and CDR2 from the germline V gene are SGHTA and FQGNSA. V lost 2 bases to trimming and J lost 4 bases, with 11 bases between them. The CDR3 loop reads CASSLFGEGTEAFF. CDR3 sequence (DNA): TGTGCCAGCAGCTTATTTGGGGAAGGCACTGAAGCTTTCTTT.

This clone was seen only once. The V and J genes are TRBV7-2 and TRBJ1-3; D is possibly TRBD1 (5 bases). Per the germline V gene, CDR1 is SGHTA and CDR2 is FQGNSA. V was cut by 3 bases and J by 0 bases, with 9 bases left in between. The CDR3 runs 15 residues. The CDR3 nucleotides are TGTGCCAGCAGCTTTACAGGTGTCTCTGGAAACACCATATATTTT. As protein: CASSFTGVSGNTIYF. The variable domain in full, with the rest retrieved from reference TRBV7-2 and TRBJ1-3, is GAGVSQSPSNKVTEKGKDVELRCDPISGHTALYWYRQSLGQGLEFLIYFQGNSAPDKSGLPSDRFSAERTGGSVSTLTIQRTQQEDSAVYLCASSFTGVSGNTIYFGEGSWLTVV.

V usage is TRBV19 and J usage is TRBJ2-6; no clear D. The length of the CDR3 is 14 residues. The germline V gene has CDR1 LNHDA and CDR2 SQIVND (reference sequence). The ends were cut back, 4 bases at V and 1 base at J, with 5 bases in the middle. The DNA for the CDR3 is TGTGCCAGTAGTAAAGTTTCTGGGGCCAACGTCCTGACTTTC. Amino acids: CASSKVSGANVLTF.

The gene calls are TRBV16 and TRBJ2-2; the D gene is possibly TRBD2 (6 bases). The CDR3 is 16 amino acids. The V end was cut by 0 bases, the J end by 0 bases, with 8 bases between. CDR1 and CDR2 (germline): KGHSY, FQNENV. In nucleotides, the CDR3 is TGTGCCAGCAGCCAATCTAGCGGAGCGAACACCGGGGAGCTGTTTTTT. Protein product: CASSQSSGANTGELFF.

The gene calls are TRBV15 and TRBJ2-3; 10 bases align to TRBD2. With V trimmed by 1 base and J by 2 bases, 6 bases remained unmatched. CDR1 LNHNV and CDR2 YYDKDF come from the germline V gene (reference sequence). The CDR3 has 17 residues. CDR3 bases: TGTGCCACCAGCAGAGCTCCGACTAGCGGGTACACAGATACGCAGTATTTT. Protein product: CATSRAPTSGYTDTQYF.

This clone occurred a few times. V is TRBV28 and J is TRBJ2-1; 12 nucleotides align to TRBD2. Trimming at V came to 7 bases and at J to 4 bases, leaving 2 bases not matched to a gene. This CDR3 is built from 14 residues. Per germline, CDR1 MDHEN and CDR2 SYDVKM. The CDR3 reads CASKLAGGYNEQFF. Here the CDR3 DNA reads TGTGCCAGCAAACTAGCGGGAGGTTACAATGAGCAGTTCTTC.